This record looks at one TCR beta chain sequence and its context. Its specificity is unknown. TEMRA cells were enriched by FACS, and CD4+ and CD8+ T cells were negatively isolated. CDR1 and CDR2 (germline): LNHNV, YYDKDF (reference sequence). Trimming cost V 0 bases and J 4 bases, with 16 bases left between them. The CDR3 is 17 residues long. This specimen belongs to a study of CD8 T cells in Susac syndrome. Study observations and caveats: As the study acknowledged, the number of individuals in its TCR sequencing and HLA analysis was relatively small.

Reverse transcription used roughly 0.45 to 1 ug RNA and random hexamers. From the immunoSEQ multiplex PCR reads, TCRdb called clonotypes with MiXCR, one entry per CDR3 protein. This sample carries 75,000 to 100,000 distinct CDR3 sequences, 94% of them seen once, and the ten largest clones take 0.26%. The sequence was collected from a human donor in good health. The specimen was CD8+ T cells from PBMCs. The chain is built from TRBV15 and TRBJ1-5; maybe TRBD1 (5 bases). The CDR3 is CATSRDYYTEGNQPQHF. CDR3 nucleotide sequence: TGTGCCACCAGCAGAGATTACTATACGGAGGGGAATCAGCCCCAGCATTTT.